A single sample is the source of the 27 T cell receptor beta chains below, sequenced in a study of blood T cell repertoires in COVID-19. Sequencing was performed with immunoSEQ multiplex PCR; in TCRdb, only in-frame clones are kept and a portion is missing. The profile covers about 40,000 clones, with 80% to 90% appearing a single time and 9% taken by the ten largest. The sequenced sample consisted of peripheral blood. All receptors derive from a woman in her 70s with acute or convalescent COVID-19.

The chain links TRBV11-2 to TRBJ2-1; 8 bases line up with TRBD2. J gave up 7 bases and V 4 bases, and 15 bases lay outside the gene matches. The CDR3 has 17 amino acids. CDR1 is SGHAT, CDR2 FQNNGV, per germline. CDR3 nucleotide sequence: TGTGCCAGCAGCTCGAGGGCTGGGCGGGAGGCAACGAATGAGCAGTTCTTC. It encodes CASSSRAGREATNEQFF.

The chain has TRBV7-9 and TRBJ2-5; 7 nucleotides align to TRBD2. This CDR3 is built from 14 residues. V trimming: 5 bases; J trimming: 3 bases; junction bases outside the gene matches: 6. Germline V CDR1 and CDR2: SEHNR, FQNEAQ (reference sequence). In DNA form, the CDR3 reads TGTGCCAGCAGCCCGGGACTAACTAAAGAGACCCAGTACTTC. Protein product: CASSPGLTKETQYF.

V and J are TRBV18 and TRBJ2-6; 7 bases agree with TRBD1. Germline V gene sequence: CDR1 KGHSH, CDR2 LQKENI. The V gene end was trimmed by 1 base and the J gene end by 0 bases; junction bases not matched to a gene: 6. The CDR3 has 18 residues. Here the CDR3 reads CASSPLGQFPSGANVLTF. DNA for the CDR3: TGTGCCAGCTCACCACTGGGACAGTTCCCCTCTGGGGCCAACGTCCTGACTTTC.

V and J are TRBV5-6 and TRBJ1-6; D may be TRBD1 (5 bases). CDR3 length: 14 amino acids. The germline V gene encodes CDR1 SGHDT and CDR2 YYEEEE. V was clipped by 4 bases and J by 12 bases, with 17 bases between them. For the CDR3, the DNA is TGTGCCAGCAGCGTGATAAAGGACATTCTACCCCTCCACTTT. It is translated as CASSVIKDILPLHF.

This chain connects TRBV9 to TRBJ1-2; 9 positions agree with TRBD1. Trimming took 0 bases from V and 1 from J; bases not matched to a gene: 1. The germline CDR1 and CDR2 sequences are SGDLS and YYNGEE. The CDR3 loop spans 15 amino acids. The CDR3 region has the DNA TGTGCCAGCAGCGTAGGGGGACAGGGTAACTATGGCTACACCTTC. It encodes CASSVGGQGNYGYTF.

The V and J genes are TRBV25-1 and TRBJ1-2, with D maybe TRBD1 (6 bases). Trimming cost V 3 bases and J 3 bases, with 14 bases left between them. This CDR3 has 15 amino acids. Germline CDR1 MGHDK, CDR2 SYGVNS. CDR3 DNA: TGTGCCAGCAGTGATGCGGACAGTACTTACTATGGCTACACCTTC. Protein product: CASSDADSTYYGYTF.

This clone was recorded a few times. The chain is built from TRBV27 and TRBJ2-5, with unresolved D. Trimming cost V 5 bases and J 4 bases, with 14 bases left between them. From germline, CDR1 is MNHEY and CDR2 SMNVEV (reference sequence). This CDR3 has 14 amino acids. The CDR3 region has the DNA TGTGCCAGCAGTCCTATAGCCCTCCGAGAGACCCAGTACTTC. Translated: CASSPIALRETQYF.

Only one count was recorded for this clone. This sequence joins TRBV10-1 and TRBJ1-4; weak D call: TRBD1 (5 bases). CDR1 is WNHNN and CDR2 is SYGVQD in the germline V gene (reference sequence). This CDR3 has 15 residues. V lost 0 bases and J 6 bases, leaving 11 bases between the germline ends. The CDR3 coding sequence is TGCGCCAGCAGTGAGTCAACGGGGGAATATGAAAAACTGTTTTTT. It codes for CASSESTGEYEKLFF.

The CDR3 protein is CASSPGGSNQPQHF. The CDR3 coding sequence is TGCGCCAGCAGCCCGGGGGGGAGCAATCAGCCCCAGCATTTT. The chain employs TRBV5-1 and TRBJ1-5, with D perhaps matching TRBD1 (5 bases). CDR3 size: 14 residues. CDR1 and CDR2 (germline): SGHRS, YFSETQ. The germline V and J ends were trimmed by 4 bases and 1 base, with 9 bases remaining between them.

The chain combines TRBV10-3 with TRBJ2-2; 8 positions match TRBD2. Trimming cost V 10 bases and J 6 bases; bases outside gene matches: 4. The CDR3 is 12 residues long. The germline V gene has CDR1 ENHRY and CDR2 SYGVKD. CDR3 amino acids: CATGLAAGELFF. Written as DNA, the CDR3 is TGTGCCACAGGACTAGCCGCCGGGGAGCTGTTTTTT.

The rearrangement links TRBV18 to TRBJ2-3; TRBD1 agrees at 9 bases. The V and J ends lost 3 bases and 2 bases, in that order; junction bases with no gene match: 3. The CDR3 length is 15 residues. Germline loops: CDR1 KGHSH, CDR2 LQKENI. CDR3 sequence (DNA): TGTGCCAGCTCACCCGAACAGGGGGCCACAGATACGCAGTATTTT. Translated, it gives CASSPEQGATDTQYF.

This rearrangement joins TRBV7-9 to TRBJ2-5; TRBD2 matches at 10 bases. This CDR3 has 16 residues. V was clipped by 2 bases and J by 5 bases; unmatched bases: 8. Germline CDR1 and CDR2: SEHNR and FQNEAQ (reference sequence). Here the CDR3 reads CASSLLLAGVRETQYF. As DNA, the CDR3 is TGTGCCAGCAGCTTACTCCTAGCGGGAGTGAGGGAGACCCAGTACTTC.

V gene TRBV2 combines with J gene TRBJ2-1; TRBD1 might be the D (6 bases). The CDR3 sequence is 14 residues long. The V gene lost 8 bases and the J gene lost 5 bases, with 16 bases spanning the gap. Germline CDR1 is SNHLY and CDR2 is FYNNEI. The CDR3 protein is CASGQFEGDNEQFF. CDR3 DNA sequence: TGTGCCAGCGGACAATTTGAGGGGGACAATGAGCAGTTCTTC.

The chain couples TRBV10-3 to TRBJ2-5, with D tentatively TRBD1 (6 bases). Germline V lookup: CDR1 ENHRY, CDR2 SYGVKD. The length of the CDR3 is 14 residues. V was clipped by 6 bases and J by 1 base, with 12 bases between them. CDR3 loop: CAIRPTQGQETQYF. Written as DNA, the CDR3 is TGTGCCATCAGACCCACACAGGGCCAAGAGACCCAGTACTTC.

The chain is built from TRBV4-3 and TRBJ1-2; the D gene is possibly TRBD1 (5 bases). V was shortened by 0 bases and J by 7 bases, with 18 bases between the two germline ends. CDR1 LGHNA and CDR2 YSLEER come from the germline V gene. This CDR3 comprises 16 residues. CDR3 nucleotide sequence: TGCGCCAGCAGCCAAGATTTCCTAATGTGGGGCGCTGGCTACACCTTC. This codes for CASSQDFLMWGAGYTF.

The gene calls are TRBV18 and TRBJ2-5; D might be TRBD2 (5 bases). Germline V gene data show CDR1 as KGHSH and CDR2 as LQKENI. The V and J ends lost 3 bases and 0 bases respectively, with 8 bases between them. The CDR3 runs to 14 residues. CDR3: CASSPPGNQETQYF. The CDR3 nucleotides read TGTGCCAGCTCACCGCCGGGGAACCAAGAGACCCAGTACTTC.

The chain has TRBV6-5 and TRBJ2-3; perhaps TRBD1 as D (6 bases). The CDR3 is made up of 14 amino acids. Looked up from germline, CDR1 is MNHEY and CDR2 is SVGAGI. The germline V and J ends were trimmed by 8 bases and 6 bases, with 18 bases remaining between them. CDR3 DNA: TGTGCCAGCCAGAGTGGGGACAAGGGGGATACGCAGTATTTT. Translated, it gives CASQSGDKGDTQYF.

V is TRBV12-3 or TRBV12-4 and J is TRBJ1-5, with 8 bases matching TRBD1. V dropped 6 bases and J dropped 5; count of bases not matched to a gene: 3. This CDR3 comprises 13 residues. The CDR3 DNA follows: TGTGCCAGCAGAGTACAGGGGGATCAGCCCCAGCATTTT. As protein: CASRVQGDQPQHF.

In its sample, this clone was seen a few times. J is TRBJ2-7 and V is TRBV28; TRBD2 agrees at 7 bases. V lost 4 bases and J lost 1; bases outside the gene matches: 1. The CDR3 runs to 13 residues. The germline V gene encodes CDR1 MDHEN and CDR2 SYDVKM. The CDR3 loop reads CASSSGGSYEQYV. CDR3 DNA sequence: TGTGCCAGCAGTTCGGGAGGTTCCTACGAGCAGTACGTC.

V is TRBV6-5 and J is TRBJ1-2; the D gene is possibly TRBD1 (6 bases). V was cut by 6 bases and J by 2 bases, with 13 bases left in between. CDR1 MNHEY and CDR2 SVGAGI come from the germline V gene. The CDR3 length is 14 residues. The CDR3 sequence is CASSRTRGNYGYTF. CDR3 in DNA: TGTGCCAGCAGCCGGACAAGGGGGAACTATGGCTACACCTTC.

J is TRBJ2-7 and V is TRBV2; unclear D gene. Germline V CDR1 and CDR2: SNHLY, FYNNEI. CDR3 length equals 13 residues. V lost 2 bases and J lost 0, with 5 bases in between. CDR3 in amino acids: CASSELVSYEQYV. CDR3 nucleotide sequence: TGTGCCAGCAGTGAACTCGTCTCCTACGAGCAGTACGTC.

The chain couples TRBV2 to TRBJ1-1; a weak D match, TRBD1 (6 bases). CDR1 SNHLY and CDR2 FYNNEI come from the germline V gene. CDR3 length: 12 amino acids. With 6 bases removed from V and 7 bases from J, the gap between germline ends came to 12 bases. Here the CDR3 reads CASRRGGGEAFF. The DNA of the CDR3 is TGTGCCAGCAGGAGGGGGGGAGGTGAAGCTTTCTTT.

V usage is TRBV5-4 and J usage is TRBJ2-2; perhaps TRBD1 as D (7 bases). Germline CDR1 and CDR2: SGHNT and YYREEE (reference sequence). V gave up 3 bases and J gave up 2 bases, with 26 bases separating them. This CDR3 spans 20 amino acids. In DNA, the CDR3 is TGTGCCAGCAGCTCCAGGGGGGTCTCAGAAGACACCCCCAACACCGGGGAGCTGTTTTTT. This translates into CASSSRGVSEDTPNTGELFF.

The rearrangement uses TRBV19 and TRBJ1-4; TRBD1 matches at 7 bases. V lost 2 bases to trimming and J lost 5 bases; unmatched junction nucleotides: 5. CDR3 length equals 15 residues. Germline assignment: CDR1 LNHDA and CDR2 SQIVND (reference sequence). The CDR3 here is CASSIWTGGNEKLFF. CDR3 nucleotides: TGTGCCAGTAGTATATGGACAGGTGGGAATGAAAAACTGTTTTTT.

The chain joins TRBV12-3 or TRBV12-4 to TRBJ2-1; TRBD2 aligns across 9 bases. With 9 bases clipped from V and 6 bases from J, the junction kept 3 bases outside the gene matches. This CDR3 is built from 12 residues. The CDR3 reads CASSGSSNEQFF. As DNA, the CDR3 is TGTGCCAGTAGCGGGAGCAGCAATGAGCAGTTCTTC.

The V and J genes are TRBV27 and TRBJ2-1; 9 bases align to TRBD1. The CDR3 extends over 15 amino acids. The J segment lost 8 bases and the V segment lost 5 bases, leaving 10 bases of the junction unmatched. Germline V gives CDR1 MNHEY, CDR2 SMNVEV (reference sequence). The CDR3 is CASSPRQGGKDEQFF. The CDR3 DNA reads TGTGCCAGCAGTCCACGACAGGGGGGTAAGGATGAGCAGTTCTTC.

V is TRBV6-2 or TRBV6-3 and J is TRBJ2-2; 7 bases fit TRBD1. V shed 0 bases, J shed 1 base, and the junction held 2 bases outside the gene matches. The CDR3 extends over 16 amino acids. Germline V gene lookup returns CDR1 MNHEY and CDR2 SVGEGT. DNA of the CDR3: TGTGCCAGCAGTTACTCCGGGGACAGGAACACCGGGGAGCTGTTTTTT. Its translation: CASSYSGDRNTGELFF.